The present entry profiles one T cell receptor (beta chain) with its context. The data were taken from a study of blood T cell repertoires in COVID-19. Background on the study: The cDNA or gDNA used as material had been derived from T cells, B-cell-depleted T cells, or PBMCs.

Authors' analysis steps: Researchers report that nucleated cell counts were estimated from reference gene primer amplification. Profiling relied on immunoSEQ multiplex PCR, and the TCRdb table lists in-frame clones only, not all of them. V, J and clone size derive from that table, while D and trimming were established from the DNA sequence. The data hold approximately 97,000 clones, with around nine tenths observed a single time. Germline CDR1 SGHRS, CDR2 YFSETQ. CDR3 length equals 14 residues. V shed 1 base, J shed 5 bases, and the junction held 5 bases outside the gene matches. Input material: peripheral blood. The sequence derives from a man between 60 and 70 years old with acute or convalescent COVID-19. V and J are TRBV5-1 and TRBJ2-5, with TRBD1 identical over 7 bases. The CDR3 loop reads CASSLTGDLETQYF. The CDR3 region has the DNA TGCGCCAGCAGCTTGACAGGGGATTTGGAGACCCAGTACTTC.